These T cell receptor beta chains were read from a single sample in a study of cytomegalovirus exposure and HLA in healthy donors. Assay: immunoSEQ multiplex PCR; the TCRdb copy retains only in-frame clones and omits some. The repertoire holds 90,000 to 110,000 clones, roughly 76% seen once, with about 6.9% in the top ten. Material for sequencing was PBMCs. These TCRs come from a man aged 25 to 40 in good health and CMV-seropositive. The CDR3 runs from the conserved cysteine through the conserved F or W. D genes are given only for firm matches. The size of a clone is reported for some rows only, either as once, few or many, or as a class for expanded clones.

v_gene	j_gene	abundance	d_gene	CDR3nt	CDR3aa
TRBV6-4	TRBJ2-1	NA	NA	TGTGCCAGCTCGGGCTCCTACAATGAGCAGTTCTTC	CASSGSYNEQFF
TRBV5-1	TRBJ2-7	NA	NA	TGCGCCAGCAGCTTAGGGGACTTGTCCTACGAGCAGTACTTC	CASSLGDLSYEQYF
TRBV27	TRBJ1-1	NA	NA	TGTGCCAGCAGTACTCACAGGACCTTGAACACTGAAGCTTTCTTT	CASSTHRTLNTEAFF
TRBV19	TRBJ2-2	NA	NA	TGTGCCAGTATGGATTGGGAGGTCTCAAACACCGGGGAGCTGTTTTTT	CASMDWEVSNTGELFF
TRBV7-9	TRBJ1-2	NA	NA	TGTGCCAGCAGCTTAGCGCGGGAGGACTATGGCTACACCTTC	CASSLAREDYGYTF
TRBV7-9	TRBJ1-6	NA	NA	TGTGCCAGCACCATCGGGGGGAGAGGTAATTCACCCCTCCACTTT	CASTIGGRGNSPLHF
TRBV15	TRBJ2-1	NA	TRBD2	TGTGCCGCCCCCCCGGCTAGCGGGGATTATGAGCAGTTCTTC	CAAPPASGDYEQFF
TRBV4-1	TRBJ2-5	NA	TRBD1	TGCGCCAGCAGCGGGCCGGGACAGGGGTTAAGGGAGACCCAGTACTTC	CASSGPGQGLRETQYF
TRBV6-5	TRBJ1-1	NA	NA	TGTGCCAGCAGGTACAACAGGAGGAACACTGAAGCTTTCTTT	CASRYNRRNTEAFF
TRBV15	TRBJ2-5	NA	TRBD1	TGTGCCACCAGCAGTAACAGGGGTTTGGAGACCCAGTACTTC	CATSSNRGLETQYF
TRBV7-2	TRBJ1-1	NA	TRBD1	TGTGCCAGCAGCTTAGAGGGACAGGGGACAACTTTCTTT	CASSLEGQGTTFF
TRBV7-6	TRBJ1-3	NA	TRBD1	TGTGCCAGCAGCTTAGCTCCAGGGGGCTTACGACTTGGAAACACCATATATTTT	CASSLAPGGLRLGNTIYF
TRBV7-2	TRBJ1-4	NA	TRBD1	TGTGCCAGCAGTCCTCAGGGGGCCGCTAATGAAAAACTGTTTTTT	CASSPQGAANEKLFF
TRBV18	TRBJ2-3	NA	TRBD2	TGTGCCAGCTCACCAACTAGCGGGGGGTCAGATACGCAGTATTTT	CASSPTSGGSDTQYF
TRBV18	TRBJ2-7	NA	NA	TGTGCCAGCTCACCACCATCTTCCTACGAGCAGTACTTC	CASSPPSSYEQYF
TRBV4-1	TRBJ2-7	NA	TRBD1	TGCGCCAGCAGCCAAGTAGTTTGGCAGGGGGCAGACGAGCAGTACTTC	CASSQVVWQGADEQYF
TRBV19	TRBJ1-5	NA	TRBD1	TGTGCCAGTAGTTCCAAAGGGGGACAGGCGAGCAATCAGCCCCAGCATTTT	CASSSKGGQASNQPQHF
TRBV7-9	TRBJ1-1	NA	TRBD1	TGTGCCAGCAGCTCAGGGGGTTCGGTTGAAGCTTTCTTT	CASSSGGSVEAFF
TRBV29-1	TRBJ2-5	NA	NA	TGCAGCGTTCAGGGACAAAACCAAGAGACCCAGTACTTC	CSVQGQNQETQYF
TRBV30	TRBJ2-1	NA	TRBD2	TGTGCCTGGACTAGCGGGGGGAGCTACAATGAGCAGTTCTTC	CAWTSGGSYNEQFF
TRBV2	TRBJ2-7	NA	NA	TGTGCCAGCAGTGGGCCTCGTACAGGACAGGAGCAGTACTTC	CASSGPRTGQEQYF
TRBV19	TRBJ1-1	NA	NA	TGTGCCAGTAGTATTGGAGGGGCTGAAGCTTTCTTT	CASSIGGAEAFF
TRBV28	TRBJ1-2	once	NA	TGTGCCAGCAGTCGGGGAATTACTAACTATGGCTACACCTTC	CASSRGITNYGYTF
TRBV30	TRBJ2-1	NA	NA	TGTGCCTACGGGGGTTGGAATGAGCAGTTCTTC	CAYGGWNEQFF
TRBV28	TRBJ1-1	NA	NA	TGTGCCAGCAGTTTATCCGGGGATATAGGCACTGAAGCTTTCTTT	CASSLSGDIGTEAFF
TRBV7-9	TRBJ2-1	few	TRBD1	TGTGCCAGCAGCCCGGGACAGGGGTTTGACAATGAGCAGTTCTTC	CASSPGQGFDNEQFF
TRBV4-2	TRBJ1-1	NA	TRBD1	TGTGCCAGCAGCCACCAGGGACAGGGGAGGGGTGAAGCTTTCTTT	CASSHQGQGRGEAFF
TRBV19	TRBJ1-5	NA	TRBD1	TGTGCCAGTAGTCGCCGAACAGGGGGAATTAGCAATCAGCCCCAGCATTTT	CASSRRTGGISNQPQHF
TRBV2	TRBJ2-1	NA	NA	TGTGCCAGCAGTCCCGACAGCCGGGAGCAGTTCTTC	CASSPDSREQFF
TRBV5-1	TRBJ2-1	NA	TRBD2	TGCGCCAGCAGCTCACCCCTCGCTAGCGGGGGGGTCGATGAGCAGTTCTTC	CASSSPLASGGVDEQFF
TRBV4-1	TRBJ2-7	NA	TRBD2	TGCGCCAGCAGCCAAGATTCGGGGACTAGGAACGAGCAGTACTTC	CASSQDSGTRNEQYF
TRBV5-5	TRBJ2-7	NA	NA	TGTGCCAGCAGCTTGGACAGGGCCTCCTACGAGCAGTACTTC	CASSLDRASYEQYF
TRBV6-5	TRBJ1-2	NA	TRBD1	TGTGCCAGCAGCGTCGAGGGACAGGGGGCGCTTGGCTACACCTTC	CASSVEGQGALGYTF
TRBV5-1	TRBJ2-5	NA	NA	TGCGCCAGCAGCGGGAGTCTGGGAGAGACCCAGTACTTC	CASSGSLGETQYF
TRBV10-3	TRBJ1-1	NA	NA	TGTGCCATCAGTGACAGGGGGAACACTGAAGCTTTCTTT	CAISDRGNTEAFF
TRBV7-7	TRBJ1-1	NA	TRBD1	TGTGCTAGCAGCCTGGACAGGGACACTGAAGCTTTCTTT	CASSLDRDTEAFF
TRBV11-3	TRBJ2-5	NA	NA	TGTGCCAGCAGCTTAGTCCCCAGAGAGACCCAGTACTTC	CASSLVPRETQYF
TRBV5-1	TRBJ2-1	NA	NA	TGCGCCAGCAGCTCGTTCGGACTTCACCCCGATGAGCAGTTCTTC	CASSSFGLHPDEQFF
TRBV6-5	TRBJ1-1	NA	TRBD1	TGTGCCAGCAGTTACTCGATGACAGGGGGCACTGAAGCTTTCTTT	CASSYSMTGGTEAFF
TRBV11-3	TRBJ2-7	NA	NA	TGTGCCAGCAGCTTACCAGGACAAACCTACGAGCAGTACTTC	CASSLPGQTYEQYF
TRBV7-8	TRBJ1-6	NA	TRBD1	TGTGCCAGCAGCTTGGGACAGGGGCATAATTCACCCCTCCACTTT	CASSLGQGHNSPLHF
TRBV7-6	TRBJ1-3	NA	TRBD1	TGTGCCAGCAGTCTACAGGGGTCTGGAAACACCATATATTTT	CASSLQGSGNTIYF
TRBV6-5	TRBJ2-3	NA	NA	TGTGCCAGCAGTTCGGTTGGAGATACGCAGTATTTT	CASSSVGDTQYF
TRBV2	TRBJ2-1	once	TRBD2	TGTGCCAGCAGAGACCGGGGGGGAGGTTACAATGAGCAGTTCTTC	CASRDRGGGYNEQFF
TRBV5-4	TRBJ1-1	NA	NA	TGTGCCAGCAGCTTGAGGCAGGCCGGGGGAGCTTTCTTT	CASSLRQAGGAFF
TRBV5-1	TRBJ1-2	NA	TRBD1	TGCGCCAGCAGCGCGACAGGGAATGGCTACACCTTC	CASSATGNGYTF
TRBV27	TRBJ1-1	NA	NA	TGTGCCAGCAGTAAGCAGGCACTCATGAACACTGAAGCTTTCTTT	CASSKQALMNTEAFF
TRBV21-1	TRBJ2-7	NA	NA	TGTGCCAGCAGCAAAGCCCCTCGACAGGCCACCTACGAGCAGTACTTC	CASSKAPRQATYEQYF
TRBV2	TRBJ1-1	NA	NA	TGTGCCAGCAGCCGCGACAGGAACACTGAAGCTTTCTTT	CASSRDRNTEAFF
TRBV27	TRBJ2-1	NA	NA	TGTGCCAGCAGAAGTGGGACTCCAACTCCCCTCGTCTACAATGAGCAGTTCTTC	CASRSGTPTPLVYNEQFF
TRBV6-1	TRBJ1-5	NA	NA	TGTGCCAGCAGTGAAGTAGGGGGAAATAGCAATCAGCCCCAGCATTTT	CASSEVGGNSNQPQHF
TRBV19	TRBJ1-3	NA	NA	TGTGCCAGCAACGGGTGGTCTGGAAACACCATATATTTT	CASNGWSGNTIYF
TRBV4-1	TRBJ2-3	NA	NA	TGCGCCAGCAGCCAAGATAGGGGTTTAACAGATACGCAGTATTTT	CASSQDRGLTDTQYF